This T cell receptor beta chain was recorded in a study of shared clonotypes between healthy human individuals (dated by TCRdb to between 2020 and 2021). General notes on the study: Three men and two women, aged 18 to 49 years, made up the cohort. For each donor, CD4 naive and CD4 memory were each run on three plates, CD8 naive on two plates, and CD8 memory on one plate. To estimate repertoire size and how much clonotypes are shared between individuals, the study performed deep sequencing of blood TCR repertoires from 4 to 6 healthy adults. To increase sequencing depth and limit assay-specific biases, TCR repertoire library preparation and sequencing were carried out by different laboratories using diverse techniques. Each donor's leukapheresis produced roughly between roughly 0.9 and 8.9 billion PBMCs.

Using the deep immunoSEQ assay, TCR CDR3 regions were amplified from genomic DNA by multiplex PCR. For each cell subset, the extracted genomic DNA was distributed evenly across all wells of several immunoSEQ 96-well plates, and each plate served as one replicate. For sorted subsets, about 0.2 ug genomic DNA, equal to approximately 30,000 T cell genomes, was loaded into each replicate PCR. Purified libraries were quantified with a Qubit 3.0 fluorometer, sized on a Bioanalyzer 2100, and re-quantified with the KAPA Library Quantification kit. A separate single-read 150-cycle Illumina NextSeq 550 flow cell was used to sequence each immunoSEQ 96-well plate. As for the original processing: Because the immunoSEQ output included only junctional sequences and no quality scores, the filtering could not be the same as the filtering used for full-length reads. To assign V/J genes and CDR3, sequences were annotated against IMGT germline references using PyIR, a Python wrapper for IgBLAST v1.9. Reads were filtered out if the reads had weak V/J assignments (E-value above 1e-6), no CDR3, stop codons, out-of-frame junctions, or ambiguous translated residues. V3J clonotypes were defined as sequences sharing the same inferred V gene, J gene, and CDR3 amino acid sequence. To compute the percentage overlap between repertoires, the number of shared unique clonotypes was divided by the size of the smaller repertoire. Richness of each repertoire was evaluated using RTK rarefaction, the Chao1 estimator, and Recon v2.1 estimates of unobserved clonotypes. For all TCRbeta clonotypes obtained by the gDNA method from a handful of donors, generation probabilities were computed with OLGA. As stored in TCRdb, this immuneACCESS dataset retains in-frame rearrangements with V and J assigned. A fraction of the clones does not appear; measured against another copy, unresolved V genes explain less than half of the discrepancy, and the remainder lacks a known reason. V, J and clone size are those of that table, while D and trimming were read from the DNA. This sample lists around 700,000 clones; less than 85% were detected once. The top ten constitute approximately 1.7% of the sample.

Trimming removed 5 bases from V and 1 base from J, leaving 11 bases between the germline ends. From the cysteine up to the phenylalanine, the CDR3 has a length of 14 residues. The kept DNA is CDR3 alone, 42 bases in frame from the first base. For CDR1 and CDR2, the germline V gene lists MNHNS and SASEGT. The donors were healthy, HIV-negative adults with no recently reported acute infections or vaccinations. Every donor was a Caucasian adult residing in Nashville, Tennessee, USA. Magnetic negative selection was used to enrich CD4+ T cells, after which naive cells were positively selected on CD45RA and the negative fraction became the memory subset. Blood was collected by leukapheresis, and PBMCs were isolated by Ficoll-Histopaque density gradient centrifugation and then cryopreserved in liquid nitrogen vapor phase. Analytical flow cytometry was used to check the purity and quantity of each magnetically sorted T cell population. From each sorted fraction, genomic DNA was isolated and quantified by UV absorbance on a Nanodrop 2000c.

Study-wide findings and limitations: Because the study included only a small number of donors, the genetic and exposure-history diversity represented was limited. Higher generation probabilities were observed for clonotypes shared by all four sorted-subset donors than for non-shared clonotypes. Naive subsets generally had larger estimated clonotype richness than memory subsets did. Even with the large sequencing depth, rarefaction of the sorted-subset datasets indicated that sequencing was incomplete. Sampling was restricted to blood, and TCR repertoires in tissues likely differ from the TCR repertoires found in blood. Approximately 5% of naive CD4, around 4% of naive CD8, 2.3% of memory CD4, and roughly 0.4% of memory CD8 clonotypes were shared across several donors. Based on pairwise subsampling, the degree of clonotype sharing among donors was expected to be affected by sequencing depth.

Comment on this clone: The clone's antigen remains unknown. No base-level quality is on record; no much larger clone is a single base apart. Other DNA sequences from this sample encode an identical CDR3 as well.

Sequenced input: memory CD4+ T cells sorted from blood. Per the publication, the cell subset or site label means: CD45RA-negative fraction. The TCR was taken from a woman younger than 45 in good health. Recombination connected TRBV6-1 to TRBJ1-1, and possibly TRBD1, on 5 matching bases. The CDR3 reads as follows: CASSSRGGNTEAFF. The DNA reads as follows: TGTGCCAGCAGTAGCCGGGGGGGGAACACTGAAGCTTTCTTT.